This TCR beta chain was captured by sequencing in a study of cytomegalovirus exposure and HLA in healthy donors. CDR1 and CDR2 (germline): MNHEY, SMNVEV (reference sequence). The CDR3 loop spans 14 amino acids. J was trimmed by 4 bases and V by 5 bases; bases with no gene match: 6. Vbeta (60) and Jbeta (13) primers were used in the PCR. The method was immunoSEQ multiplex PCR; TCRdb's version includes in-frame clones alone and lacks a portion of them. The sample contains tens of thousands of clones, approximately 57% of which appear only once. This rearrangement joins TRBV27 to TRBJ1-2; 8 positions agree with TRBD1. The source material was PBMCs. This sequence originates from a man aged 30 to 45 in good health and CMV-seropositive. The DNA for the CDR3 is TGTGCCAGCAGTCCCGGACAGGGACGCTATGGCTACACCTTC. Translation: CASSPGQGRYGYTF.